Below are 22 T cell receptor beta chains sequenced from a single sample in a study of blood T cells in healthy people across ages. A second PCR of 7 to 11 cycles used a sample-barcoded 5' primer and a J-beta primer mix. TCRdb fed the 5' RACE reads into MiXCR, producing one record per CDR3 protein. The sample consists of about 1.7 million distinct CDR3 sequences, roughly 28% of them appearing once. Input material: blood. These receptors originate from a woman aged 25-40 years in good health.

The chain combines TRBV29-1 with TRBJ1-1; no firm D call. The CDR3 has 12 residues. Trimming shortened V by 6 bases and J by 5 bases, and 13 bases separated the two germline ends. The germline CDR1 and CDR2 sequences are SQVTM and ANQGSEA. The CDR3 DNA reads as TGCAGCGTGCGCCCCGGGGAAACTGAAGCTTTCTTT. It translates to CSVRPGETEAFF.

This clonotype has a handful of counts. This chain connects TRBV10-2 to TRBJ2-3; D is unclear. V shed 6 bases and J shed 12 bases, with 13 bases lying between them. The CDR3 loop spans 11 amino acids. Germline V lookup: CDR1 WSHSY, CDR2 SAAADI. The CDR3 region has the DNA TGCGCCAGCAGGCATGAGGCGGCTCAGTATTTT. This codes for CASRHEAAQYF.

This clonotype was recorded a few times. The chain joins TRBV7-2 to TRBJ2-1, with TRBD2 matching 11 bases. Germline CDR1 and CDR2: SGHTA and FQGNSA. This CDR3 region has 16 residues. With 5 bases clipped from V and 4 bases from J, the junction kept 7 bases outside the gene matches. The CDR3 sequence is CASSTGLAEIYNEQFF. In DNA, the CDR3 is TGTGCCAGCAGCACGGGACTAGCGGAAATATACAATGAGCAGTTCTTC.

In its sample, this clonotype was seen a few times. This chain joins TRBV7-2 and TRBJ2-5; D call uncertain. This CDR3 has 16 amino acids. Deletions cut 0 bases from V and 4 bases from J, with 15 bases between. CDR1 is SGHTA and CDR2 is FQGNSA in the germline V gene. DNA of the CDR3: TGTGCCAGCAGCTTAGCTGCAGGAGTGGGTGGAGAGACCCAGTACTTC. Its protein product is CASSLAAGVGGETQYF.

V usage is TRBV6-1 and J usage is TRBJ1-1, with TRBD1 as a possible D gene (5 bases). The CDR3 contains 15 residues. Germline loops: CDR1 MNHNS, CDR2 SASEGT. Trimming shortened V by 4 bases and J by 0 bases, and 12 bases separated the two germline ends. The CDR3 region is CASSAGTEMNTEAFF. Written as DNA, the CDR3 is TGTGCCAGCAGTGCCGGGACCGAGATGAACACTGAAGCTTTCTTT.

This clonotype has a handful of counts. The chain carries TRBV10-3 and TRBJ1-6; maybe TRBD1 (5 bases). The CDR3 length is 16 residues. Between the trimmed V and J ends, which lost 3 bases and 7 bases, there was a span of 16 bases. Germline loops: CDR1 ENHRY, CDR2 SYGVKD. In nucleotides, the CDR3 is TGTGCCATCAGTGATTCTGGGAGGGGCCGGAATTCACCCCTCCACTTT. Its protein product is CAISDSGRGRNSPLHF.

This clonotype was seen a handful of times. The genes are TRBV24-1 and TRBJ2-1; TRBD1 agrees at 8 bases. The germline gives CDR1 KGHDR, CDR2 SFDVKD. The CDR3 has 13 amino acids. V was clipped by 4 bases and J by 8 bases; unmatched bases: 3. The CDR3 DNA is TGTGCCACCAGTGACTCAGGGGGCGATGAGCAGTTCTTC. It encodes CATSDSGGDEQFF.

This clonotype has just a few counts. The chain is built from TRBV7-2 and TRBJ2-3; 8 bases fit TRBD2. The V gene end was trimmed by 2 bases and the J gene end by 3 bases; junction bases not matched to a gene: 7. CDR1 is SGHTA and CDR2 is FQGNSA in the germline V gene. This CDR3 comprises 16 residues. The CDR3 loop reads CASSLMASGPTDTQYF. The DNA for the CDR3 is TGTGCCAGCAGCTTAATGGCTAGCGGGCCAACAGATACGCAGTATTTT.

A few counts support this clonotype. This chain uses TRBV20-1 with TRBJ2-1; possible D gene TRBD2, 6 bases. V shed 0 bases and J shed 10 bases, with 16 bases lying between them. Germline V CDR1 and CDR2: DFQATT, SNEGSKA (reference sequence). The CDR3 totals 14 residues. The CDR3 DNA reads TGCAGTGCTAGAGATTTGACTAGGTCTAAGGAGCAGTTCTTC. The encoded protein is CSARDLTRSKEQFF.

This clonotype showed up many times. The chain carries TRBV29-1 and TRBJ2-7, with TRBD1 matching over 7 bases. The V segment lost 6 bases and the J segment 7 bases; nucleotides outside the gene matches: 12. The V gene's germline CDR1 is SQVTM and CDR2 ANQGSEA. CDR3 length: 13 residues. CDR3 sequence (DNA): TGCAGCGTAGCTTGGACAGGTTCGGGTGAGCAGTACTTC. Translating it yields CSVAWTGSGEQYF.

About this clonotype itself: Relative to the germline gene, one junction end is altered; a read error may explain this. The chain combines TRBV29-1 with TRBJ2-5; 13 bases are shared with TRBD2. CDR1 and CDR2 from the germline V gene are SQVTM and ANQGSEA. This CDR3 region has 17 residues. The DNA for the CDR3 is TGCAGCATTGAAAGGGCAGGGGTTTGGACTAGCGGGGGGACCCAGTACTTC. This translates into CSIERAGVWTSGGTQYF.

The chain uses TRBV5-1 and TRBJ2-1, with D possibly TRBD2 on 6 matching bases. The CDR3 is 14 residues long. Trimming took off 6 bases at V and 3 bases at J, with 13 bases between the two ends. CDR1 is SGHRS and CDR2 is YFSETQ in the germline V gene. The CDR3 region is CASMGGVNYNEQFF. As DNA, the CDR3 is TGCGCCAGCATGGGCGGGGTAAACTACAATGAGCAGTTCTTC.

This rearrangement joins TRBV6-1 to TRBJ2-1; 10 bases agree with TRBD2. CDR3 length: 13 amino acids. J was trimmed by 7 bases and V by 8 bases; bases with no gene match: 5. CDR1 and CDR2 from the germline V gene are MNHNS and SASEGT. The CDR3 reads CASLSGRENEQFF. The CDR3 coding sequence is TGTGCCAGCCTCAGCGGGAGGGAAAATGAGCAGTTCTTC.

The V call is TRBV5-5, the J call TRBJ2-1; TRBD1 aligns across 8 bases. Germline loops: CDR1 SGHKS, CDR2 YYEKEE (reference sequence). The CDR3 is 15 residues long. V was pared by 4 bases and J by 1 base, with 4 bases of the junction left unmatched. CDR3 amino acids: CASSLQGGSYNEQFF. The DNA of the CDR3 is TGTGCCAGCAGCCTACAGGGGGGATCCTACAATGAGCAGTTCTTC.

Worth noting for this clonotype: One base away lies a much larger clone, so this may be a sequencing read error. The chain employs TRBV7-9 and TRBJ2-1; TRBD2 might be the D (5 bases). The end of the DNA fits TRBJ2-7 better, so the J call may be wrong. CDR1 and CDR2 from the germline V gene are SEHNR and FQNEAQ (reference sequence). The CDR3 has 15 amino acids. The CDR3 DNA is TGTGCCAGCAGCTCGGCTAGCAGCTCCTACAATGAGCAGTACTTC. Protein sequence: CASSSASSSYNEQYF.

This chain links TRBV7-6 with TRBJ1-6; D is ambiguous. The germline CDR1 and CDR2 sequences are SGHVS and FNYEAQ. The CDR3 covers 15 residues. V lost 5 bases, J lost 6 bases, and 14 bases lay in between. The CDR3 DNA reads TGTGCCAGCAGCGCCAGTACGGCGGGTAATTCACCCCTCCACTTT. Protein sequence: CASSASTAGNSPLHF.

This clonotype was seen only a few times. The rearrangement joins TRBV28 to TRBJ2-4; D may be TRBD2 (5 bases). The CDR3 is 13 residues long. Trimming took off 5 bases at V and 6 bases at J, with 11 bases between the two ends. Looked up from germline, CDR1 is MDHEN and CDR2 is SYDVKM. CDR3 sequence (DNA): TGTGCCAGCAGTCCCCCTAGCCTAAACATTCAGTACTTC. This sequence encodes CASSPPSLNIQYF.

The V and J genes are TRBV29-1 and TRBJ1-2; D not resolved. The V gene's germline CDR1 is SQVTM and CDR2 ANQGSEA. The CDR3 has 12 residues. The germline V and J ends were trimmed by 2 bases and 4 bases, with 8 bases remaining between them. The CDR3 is CSVEQSFYGYTF. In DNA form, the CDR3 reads TGCAGCGTTGAACAGTCTTTCTATGGCTACACCTTC.

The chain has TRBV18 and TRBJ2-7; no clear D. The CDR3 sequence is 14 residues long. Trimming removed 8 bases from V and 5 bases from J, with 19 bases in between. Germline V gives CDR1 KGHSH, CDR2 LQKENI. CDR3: CASQRPGFAHEQYF. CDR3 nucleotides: TGTGCCAGCCAACGCCCCGGGTTCGCCCACGAGCAGTACTTC.

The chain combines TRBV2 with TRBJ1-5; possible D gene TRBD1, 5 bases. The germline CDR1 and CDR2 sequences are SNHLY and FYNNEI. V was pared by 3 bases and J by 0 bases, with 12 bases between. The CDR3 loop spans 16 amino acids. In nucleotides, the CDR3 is TGTGCCAGCAGTGAGTGGGACGGTTATAGCAATCAGCCCCAGCATTTT. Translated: CASSEWDGYSNQPQHF.

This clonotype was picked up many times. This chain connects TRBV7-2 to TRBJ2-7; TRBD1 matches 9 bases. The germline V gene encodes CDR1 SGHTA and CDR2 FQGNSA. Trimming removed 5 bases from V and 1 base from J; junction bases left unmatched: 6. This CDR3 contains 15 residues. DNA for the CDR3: TGTGCCAGCAGCCCTGACAGGGGGGTATCCTACGAGCAGTACTTC. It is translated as CASSPDRGVSYEQYF.

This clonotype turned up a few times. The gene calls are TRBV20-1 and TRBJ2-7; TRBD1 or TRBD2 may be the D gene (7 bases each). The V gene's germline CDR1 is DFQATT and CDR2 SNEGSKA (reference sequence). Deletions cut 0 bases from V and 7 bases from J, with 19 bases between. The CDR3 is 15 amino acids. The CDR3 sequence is CSARDLGEGAGEQYF. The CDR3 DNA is TGCAGTGCTAGAGATCTCGGGGAGGGGGCTGGGGAGCAGTACTTC.